This T cell receptor (beta chain) emerged from a study of blood T cell repertoires in COVID-19. About the study: COVID-19 samples collected from the United States, Italy and Spain covered acute and convalescent phases.

Produced via immunoSEQ multiplex PCR; TCRdb's table is partial and in-frame only. The sample yields some 200,000 clones, about 86% seen once. V lost 6 bases to trimming and J lost 5 bases; unmatched junction nucleotides: 7. CDR3 length: 13 residues. The germline CDR1 and CDR2 sequences are SQVTM and ANQGSEA. V usage is TRBV29-1 and J usage is TRBJ1-1; 9 bases match TRBD1. Specimen: peripheral blood. This receptor was obtained from a man aged 30 to 39 with active or convalescent COVID-19. The CDR3 sequence: CSVAGTGRTEAFF. DNA of the CDR3: TGCAGCGTGGCTGGGACAGGGAGGACTGAAGCTTTCTTT.